The rows below give T cell receptor beta chains drawn from one sample of a study of cytomegalovirus exposure and HLA in healthy donors. The assay was immunoSEQ multiplex PCR, and TCRdb's table has in-frame clones only and misses some. The sample contains roughly 200,000 clones, approximately 86% of which appear only once. Sequencing input: PBMCs. The receptors derive from a woman aged 25 to 39 in good health and CMV-seronegative. Each CDR3 is given without its conserved first and last residue. Fields, in order: V gene, J gene, CDR3 protein.

TRBV12-5	TRBJ1-1	ASGYSGTEAF
TRBV4-1	TRBJ2-3	ASSQSDRGLLDTQY
TRBV7-8	TRBJ2-5	ASSLALAGGRETQY
TRBV27	TRBJ2-1	ASSSGTGEGNEQF
TRBV25-1	TRBJ2-1	ASSEFSGVSYNEQF
TRBV7-9	TRBJ1-5	ASSFGQGFQPQH
TRBV19	TRBJ2-3	ASSGRTGGGTDTQY
TRBV4-2	TRBJ2-4	ASSQGYGGANIQY
TRBV28	TRBJ1-5	ASTGQLNQPQH
TRBV29-1	TRBJ2-7	SVGYLDSYEQY
TRBV29-1	TRBJ2-3	SVVQGSTDTQY
TRBV28	TRBJ2-7	ASLSGPSYEQY
TRBV28	TRBJ1-5	ASTYAVTRNQPQH
TRBV7-3	TRBJ2-7	ASSLHRGSYEQY
TRBV5-1	TRBJ1-6	ASSSGGNNSPLH
TRBV6-1	TRBJ2-5	ASSQTSGSLETQY
TRBV20-1	TRBJ1-2	SAQGQDGYT
TRBV6-6	TRBJ2-3	ASSSSSSTDTQY
TRBV7-9	TRBJ2-7	ASSLDLAGYEQY
TRBV29-1	TRBJ2-5	SAWGTSGQETQY
TRBV6-1	TRBJ1-1	ASLGRTGILAEAF
TRBV5-1	TRBJ1-2	ASSGQGNYGYT
TRBV7-9	TRBJ1-1	ASSPPSGTTES
TRBV4-1	TRBJ2-1	ASSQDGTGNNEQF
TRBV5-4	TRBJ1-2	ASSEDRGYGYT
TRBV9	TRBJ2-3	ASSDQFSPDTQY
TRBV2	TRBJ2-3	ASTRRGQETDTQY
TRBV5-5	TRBJ2-3	ASSLAPADTQY
TRBV18	TRBJ2-7	ASSPLPDRAKEQY
TRBV6-1	TRBJ1-2	ASTTYRGNNYGYT
TRBV2	NA	ASSGHNYEQY
TRBV7-8	TRBJ2-6	ASSRRRGLGANVLT
TRBV7-8	TRBJ2-5	ASSLRVGAIETQY
TRBV4-2	TRBJ2-7	ASSQSQADSAYEQY
TRBV5-1	TRBJ2-5	ASKSLAGSQETQY
TRBV4-1	TRBJ2-7	ASSQGDRGVEQY
TRBV28	TRBJ1-3	ASSLRSGPGNTIY
TRBV9	TRBJ2-7	ASSPDASGFYEQY
TRBV7-9	TRBJ2-7	ASSPGQGRGYEQY
TRBV11-2	TRBJ2-3	ASSFLGTATDTQY
TRBV28	TRBJ1-2	ASSPPPGSNYGYT
TRBV6-6	TRBJ1-1	ASIRGTEAF
TRBV18	TRBJ2-4	ASSPAGSKNIQY
TRBV11-2	TRBJ1-2	ASSGTRGSSGYT
TRBV28	TRBJ2-1	ASSPPPGTSGGAYNEQF